This T cell receptor (beta chain) derives from a study of spatial heterogeneity in lung cancer. In TCRdb, the 5' RACE reads were re-called with MiXCR into one record per CDR3 protein. The data hold thousands of distinct CDR3 sequences, with about 6.6% observed a single time. Described time point: sample taken at primary tumor resection. Samples came from about 72 TRACERx patients with untreated early-stage lung cancer. CDR3 length: 15 amino acids. Germline loops: CDR1 SGHTA, CDR2 FQGNSA. This clonotype has at least ten counts. Its antigen remains unknown. Possible read error: a much larger clone is one base away. The study's findings and limits: Counts of expanded alpha and beta TCRs within tumors tracked the tumor nonsynonymous mutation count.

The clonotype originates from a female donor with early-stage non-small cell lung cancer. This sequence joins TRBV7-2 and TRBJ2-6; D may be TRBD1 or TRBD2 (5 bases each). This specimen was lung tumor tissue, taken at surgery. For the CDR3, the DNA is TGTGTCAGCAGCCGGGACCATTCTGGGGCCAACGTCCTGACTTTC. Amino acid sequence: CVSSRDHSGANVLTF.